These 18 T cell receptor beta chains were sequenced from one sample in a study of T cells after yellow fever vaccination (dated by TCRdb to between 2019 and 2020). The treatment or condition label here, explained by the study, means: live attenuated yellow fever vaccine strain. Libraries were built with 5' RACE. Reads for this sample came from an Illumina NovaSeq 6000. The public reads were reprocessed in TCRdb via fastp at Q25 and MiXCR, keeping in-frame beta chains. Each entry is one CDR3 protein sequence, shown with its most common DNA and genes. The sample table shows 300,000 to 350,000 distinct CDR3 sequences, and roughly 4.3% are seen once. The ten largest account for 15% to 20% of the sample. Sequencing used PBMCs, obtained 15 days after the yellow fever booster vaccination. All receptors derive from a man younger than 35 who received the YFV17D yellow fever vaccine.

This clonotype was picked up many times. The V and J genes are TRBV7-2 and TRBJ2-3; D remains ambiguous. The length of the CDR3 is 13 residues. CDR1 SGHTA and CDR2 FQGNSA come from the germline V gene. The V end was cut by 3 bases, the J end by 4 bases, with 8 bases between. The CDR3 DNA is TGTGCCAGCAGCTTGTCCCATGCAGATACGCAGTATTTT. This sequence encodes CASSLSHADTQYF.

This clonotype showed up many times. CDR3 nucleotide sequence: TGTGCCAGCAGTCCCGGGACTTACCCCTACGAGCAGTACGTC. Amino acids: CASSPGTYPYEQYV. The chain uses TRBV12-3 or TRBV12-4 and TRBJ2-7; D is perhaps TRBD2 (6 bases). Trimming shortened V by 5 bases and J by 2 bases, and 13 bases separated the two germline ends. CDR3 length: 14 residues.

This clonotype has a count of ten or more. The chain employs TRBV11-2 and TRBJ2-3; 11 bases are a match to TRBD2. Germline lookup yields CDR1 SGHAT and CDR2 FQNNGV. The V and J ends lost 3 bases and 7 bases, in that order; junction bases with no gene match: 9. CDR3 length: 16 amino acids. In DNA, the CDR3 is TGTGCCAGCAGCTTGGCGCTGACTAGCGGGGTGAATACGCAGTATTTT. Its protein product is CASSLALTSGVNTQYF.

In this sample, this clonotype turned up a few times. The V gene is TRBV15, the J gene TRBJ2-3; 7 bases line up with TRBD1. Trimming took 4 bases from V and 0 from J; bases not matched to a gene: 4. The CDR3 is 15 residues long. Germline CDR1 reads LNHNV; CDR2 reads YYDKDF (reference sequence). CDR3 amino acids: CATSNRDRSTDTQYF. CDR3 nucleotides: TGTGCCACCAGCAACCGGGACAGAAGCACAGATACGCAGTATTTT.

The genes are TRBV6-6 and TRBJ1-4; D call uncertain. Germline V gives CDR1 MNHNY, CDR2 SVGAGI (reference sequence). Trimming cost V 4 bases and J 8 bases, with 14 bases left between them. This CDR3 has 14 residues. The CDR3 region is CASSFAPPPEKLFF. The DNA of the CDR3 is TGTGCCAGCAGTTTCGCCCCCCCCCCGGAAAAACTGTTTTTT.

V gene TRBV6-2 or TRBV6-3 combines with J gene TRBJ1-6, with TRBD1 matching over 9 bases. The CDR3 runs to 19 residues. Germline assignment: CDR1 MNHEY and CDR2 SVGEGT. The J segment lost 0 bases and the V segment lost 6 bases, leaving 12 bases of the junction unmatched. This CDR3 is CASRTGQGFSSSYNSPLHF. CDR3 bases: TGTGCCAGCAGGACGGGACAGGGATTTTCGAGCTCCTATAATTCACCCCTCCACTTT.

This clonotype was recorded at least ten times. The CDR3 DNA follows: TGTGCCAGCAGTTACGGCCCCGGGGCGGCCGGGGAGCTGTTTTTT. Amino acids: CASSYGPGAAGELFF. The chain carries TRBV6-5 and TRBJ2-2; D could derive from TRBD1 or TRBD2 (5 bases each). The germline V gene has CDR1 MNHEY and CDR2 SVGAGI. The CDR3 length is 15 residues. V lost 2 bases and J lost 6, with 13 bases in between.

This clonotype was counted at least ten times. The CDR3 here is CASSPGTADTQYF. DNA of the CDR3: TGTGCCAGCTCCCCCGGGACCGCAGATACGCAGTATTTT. The V call is TRBV7-9, the J call TRBJ2-3; D may correspond to TRBD1 or TRBD2 (5 bases each). The V and J ends lost 8 bases and 4 bases respectively, with 13 bases between them. Germline V gene data show CDR1 as SEHNR and CDR2 as FQNEAQ (reference sequence). There are 13 residues in the CDR3.

The chain joins TRBV7-2 to TRBJ1-2; no clear D gene. Germline V gene sequence: CDR1 SGHTA, CDR2 FQGNSA. The CDR3 has 14 residues. With 5 bases removed from V and 2 bases from J, the gap between germline ends came to 12 bases. CDR3 DNA sequence: TGTGCCAGCAGCCGGTCAGGAGGGAACTATGGCTACACCTTC. Its translation is CASSRSGGNYGYTF.

Only a few counts were recorded for this clonotype. The V and J genes are TRBV10-3 and TRBJ2-7, with D maybe TRBD2 (6 bases). CDR1 and CDR2 from the germline V gene are ENHRY and SYGVKD. V lost 3 bases to trimming and J lost 3 bases, with 15 bases between them. This CDR3 contains 15 residues. As DNA, the CDR3 is TGTGCCATCAGTGATAATAGCGGACTCTACTACGAGCAGTACTTC. Translated: CAISDNSGLYYEQYF.

This clonotype was seen at least ten times. The chain employs TRBV12-5 and TRBJ2-3, with TRBD2 matching over 9 bases. Germline lookup yields CDR1 LGHNT and CDR2 FRNRAP. V dropped 7 bases and J dropped 5; count of bases not matched to a gene: 7. There are 14 residues in the CDR3. The CDR3 loop reads CASARGGHGDTQYF. The CDR3 nucleotides read TGTGCTAGTGCGCGGGGGGGCCATGGAGATACGCAGTATTTT.

V is TRBV28 and J is TRBJ1-1; the D gene is possibly TRBD1 (5 bases). This CDR3 is 14 amino acids long. The V gene lost 8 bases and the J gene lost 7 bases, with 20 bases spanning the gap. The germline CDR1 and CDR2 sequences are MDHEN and SYDVKM. The CDR3 region is CASGGAPGVSEAFF. As DNA, the CDR3 is TGTGCCAGCGGGGGTGCACCCGGCGTAAGTGAAGCTTTCTTT.

The chain links TRBV4-3 to TRBJ2-2, with unresolved D. Germline CDR1 LGHNA, CDR2 YSLEER. There are 13 residues in the CDR3. V lost 0 bases to trimming and J lost 6 bases, with 5 bases between them. The CDR3 DNA sequence: TGCGCCAGCAGCCAAGACTCCCCCGGGGAGCTGTTTTTT. Amino acid sequence: CASSQDSPGELFF.

This clonotype was counted many times. J is TRBJ2-1 and V is TRBV15; possibly TRBD2 for D (7 bases). CDR3 length: 13 residues. V lost 9 bases, J lost 6 bases, and 15 bases lay in between. Looked up from germline, CDR1 is LNHNV and CDR2 is YYDKDF (reference sequence). The CDR3 loop reads CATTRGGVNEQFF. CDR3 nucleotide sequence: TGTGCCACAACCAGGGGAGGGGTCAATGAGCAGTTCTTC.

The V gene is TRBV5-1, the J gene TRBJ2-7; D uncertain. V was pared by 0 bases and J by 3 bases, with 10 bases between. CDR3 length: 14 residues. Germline V gives CDR1 SGHRS, CDR2 YFSETQ. In DNA form, the CDR3 reads TGCGCCAGCAGCTTGGGCGCCATCCTCTACGAGCAGTACTTC. It codes for CASSLGAILYEQYF.

This clonotype occurred a few times. The chain joins TRBV6-5 to TRBJ1-2, with TRBD1 identical over 10 bases. After removal of 6 bases from V and 7 bases from J, the junction contained 8 bases not matched to a gene. This CDR3 has 14 residues. Germline values: CDR1 MNHEY, CDR2 SVGAGI. The CDR3 sequence: CASSKGQGRGGYTF. For the CDR3, the DNA is TGTGCCAGCAGCAAGGGACAGGGGAGAGGTGGCTACACCTTC.

This rearrangement joins TRBV19 to TRBJ1-6; no firm D call. This CDR3 region has 16 residues. The germline V and J ends were trimmed by 4 bases and 6 bases, with 16 bases remaining between them. The germline V gene has CDR1 LNHDA and CDR2 SQIVND (reference sequence). The CDR3: CASSRDLPSGNSPLHF. The CDR3 DNA reads as TGTGCCAGTAGTAGGGATCTACCCTCGGGTAATTCACCCCTCCACTTT.

This clonotype was seen at least ten times. The chain employs TRBV6-5 and TRBJ2-1; D is ambiguous. This CDR3 is built from 14 residues. Germline values: CDR1 MNHEY, CDR2 SVGAGI. Trimming shortened V by 7 bases and J by 4 bases, and 14 bases separated the two germline ends. CDR3 amino acids: CASNPARVYNEQFF. CDR3 bases: TGTGCCAGCAATCCCGCTCGGGTTTACAATGAGCAGTTCTTC.